This T cell receptor (beta chain) was recovered during a study of shared clonotypes between healthy human individuals. The CDR3 contains 14 residues. Trimming stripped 0 bases from V and 2 bases from J, with 6 bases between. Germline CDR1 and CDR2: SGHDT and YYEEEE. Nashville, Tennessee was home to all donors, who were Caucasian adults. Profiled with immunoSEQ multiplex PCR; TCRdb holds only in-frame clones, not every one. The sample includes about a million clones, about three quarters of them seen just once. The clonotype was recovered from a man between 18 and 35 years old in good health. This chain uses TRBV5-6 with TRBJ1-3, with D unresolved. The sequenced sample consisted of memory CD4+ T cells sorted from blood. As for subset: CD45RA-negative fraction. The CDR3 nucleotides are TGTGCCAGCAGCTTGGTCTCCGCTGGAAACACCATATATTTT. Its protein product is CASSLVSAGNTIYF.